These 24 T cell receptor beta chains originate from one sample sequenced in a study of shared clonotypes between healthy human individuals. Profiled with immunoSEQ multiplex PCR; TCRdb holds only in-frame clones, not every one. Among about 300,000 clones listed, less than 85% were seen once. Sequenced: memory CD4+ T cells sorted from blood. The sample's subset: CD45RA-negative fraction. The receptors were sampled from a man aged 25-45 years in good health.

The rearrangement uses TRBV5-6 and TRBJ1-1, with D possibly TRBD1 on 5 matching bases. In germline, CDR1 is SGHDT, CDR2 YYEEEE. Trimming took 4 bases from V and 7 from J, leaving 17 bases between them. This CDR3 is built from 14 residues. This chain's CDR3 is CASSPGRTRGEAFF. CDR3 DNA: TGTGCCAGCAGCCCCGGCAGGACACGGGGTGAAGCTTTCTTT.

The gene calls are TRBV11-2 and TRBJ1-4; tentatively, D is TRBD1 (6 bases). The length of the CDR3 is 16 residues. V was cut by 5 bases and J by 4 bases, with 17 bases left in between. Germline CDR1 reads SGHAT; CDR2 reads FQNNGV. The CDR3 region is CASSPGSRGDNEKLFF. Here the CDR3 DNA reads TGTGCCAGCAGCCCAGGGTCGAGGGGGGATAATGAAAAACTGTTTTTT.

The chain couples TRBV28 to TRBJ2-7, with 8 bases aligning to TRBD2. The CDR3 totals 13 residues. Trimming cost V 7 bases and J 4 bases; bases outside gene matches: 6. In germline, CDR1 is MDHEN, CDR2 SYDVKM. The CDR3 DNA reads as TGTGCCAGCAACCCCGGGAGGGTGTACGAGCAGTACTTC. This sequence encodes CASNPGRVYEQYF.

The CDR3 coding sequence is TGTGCCAGCAGTATTATAGCGGGAGGGGGAAATGAGCAGTTCTTC. It translates to CASSIIAGGGNEQFF. The chain links TRBV25-1 to TRBJ2-1, with 11 positions matching TRBD2. CDR1 MGHDK and CDR2 SYGVNS come from the germline V gene. V trimming: 5 bases; J trimming: 7 bases; junction bases outside the gene matches: 7. CDR3 size: 15 residues.

Comments on this clone: The sample carries other DNA sequences with the same CDR3. DNA for the CDR3: TGCGCCAGCAGTAGCGGGAGCTCCTACGAGCAGTACTTC. As protein: CASSSGSSYEQYF. This rearrangement joins TRBV10-1 to TRBJ2-7, with 8 bases aligning to TRBD2. This CDR3 has 13 amino acids. The trim removed 5 bases at V and 0 bases at J, leaving 0 bases unmatched. Germline-derived CDR1 and CDR2 are WNHNN and SYGVQD (reference sequence).

DNA of the CDR3: TGCGCCAGCAGCCAAGATAAACCAGATACGCAGTATTTT. Protein: CASSQDKPDTQYF. The chain recombines TRBV4-3 with TRBJ2-3; D is unresolved. Germline V gene data show CDR1 as LGHNA and CDR2 as YSLEER. CDR3 size: 13 residues. V was cut by 0 bases and J by 4 bases, with 5 bases left in between.

The rearrangement joins TRBV4-1 to TRBJ2-3; no clear D. CDR3 length: 14 amino acids. The V gene's germline CDR1 is MGHRA and CDR2 YSYEKL. Trimming removed 2 bases at V and 2 bases at J, with 8 bases between. The CDR3 region has the DNA TGCGCCAGCAGCCAATCCTCTACCACAGATACGCAGTATTTT. This sequence encodes CASSQSSTTDTQYF.

The chain combines TRBV6-1 with TRBJ2-7; unclear D gene. From germline, CDR1 is MNHNS and CDR2 SASEGT. The CDR3 contains 13 residues. V was cut by 7 bases and J by 5 bases, with 15 bases left in between. CDR3 amino acids: CASTERASNEQYF. CDR3 nucleotides: TGTGCCAGCACCGAAAGAGCATCCAACGAGCAGTACTTC.

The chain links TRBV7-9 to TRBJ1-6, with 7 bases fitting TRBD1. This CDR3 has 15 residues. Looked up from germline, CDR1 is SEHNR and CDR2 is FQNEAQ (reference sequence). V was clipped by 5 bases and J by 5 bases; unmatched bases: 6. The CDR3 sequence is CASSRDRINNSPLHF. In DNA, the CDR3 is TGTGCCAGCAGCCGGGACAGAATAAATAATTCACCCCTCCACTTT.

A note on this clone: Distinct nucleotide sequences in the sample also encode this CDR3. The genes are TRBV11-3 and TRBJ2-1; TRBD2 aligns across 7 bases. The J segment lost 2 bases and the V segment lost 3 bases, leaving 4 bases of the junction unmatched. Germline assignment: CDR1 SGHNT and CDR2 YENEEA. There are 15 residues in the CDR3. In DNA form, the CDR3 reads TGTGCCAGCAGCTTGGGCGGGAGTACCTACAATGAGCAGTTCTTC. It is translated as CASSLGGSTYNEQFF. Variable domain in full (rest from reference TRBV11-3 and TRBJ2-1): EAGVVQSPRYKIIEKKQPVAFWCNPISGHNTLYWYLQNLGQGPELLIRYENEEAVDDSQLPKDRFSAERLKGVDSTLKIQPAELGDSAVYLCASSLGGSTYNEQFFGPGTRLTVL.

The chain recombines TRBV7-8 with TRBJ1-2; D gene uncertain. Per germline, CDR1 SGHVS and CDR2 FQNEAQ. The CDR3 is 13 amino acids. Trimming shortened V by 1 base and J by 4 bases, and 7 bases separated the two germline ends. This CDR3 reads CASSLEAVYGYTF. In DNA, the CDR3 is TGTGCCAGCAGCTTAGAGGCCGTCTATGGCTACACCTTC.

This clone was counted many times. The chain recombines TRBV7-2 with TRBJ2-3; D possibly corresponds to TRBD2 (6 bases). From germline, CDR1 is SGHTA and CDR2 FQGNSA. Trimming removed 4 bases from V and 3 bases from J, with 14 bases in between. The CDR3 runs 15 residues. The CDR3: CASSSIAEGTDTQYF. The CDR3 nucleotides are TGTGCCAGCAGCTCCATAGCGGAGGGGACAGATACGCAGTATTTT.

This clone appeared once. The V gene is TRBV27, the J gene TRBJ2-1, with 7 nucleotides matching TRBD2. CDR3 length: 16 amino acids. The junction had 16 bases not matched to a gene; V was cut back by 7 bases and J by 7 bases. Germline values: CDR1 MNHEY, CDR2 SMNVEV (reference sequence). This CDR3 is CASTPFGLAEVNEQFF. The CDR3 DNA reads as TGTGCCAGCACCCCCTTCGGGCTAGCGGAGGTTAATGAGCAGTTCTTC.

CDR3 sequence: CASRHEGQAPYGYTF. The CDR3 DNA follows: TGTGCCAGCAGACACGAAGGACAGGCACCCTATGGCTACACCTTC. V usage is TRBV28 and J usage is TRBJ1-2; 7 nucleotides agree with TRBD1. Trimming removed 6 bases from V and 4 bases from J; junction bases left unmatched: 11. The CDR3 runs 15 residues. Germline V lookup: CDR1 MDHEN, CDR2 SYDVKM.

This clone showed up just a few times. This chain links TRBV5-5 with TRBJ2-5; D perhaps matches TRBD2 (6 bases). The CDR3 is 16 amino acids. Trimming took 3 bases from V and 1 from J, leaving 16 bases between them. Germline-derived CDR1 and CDR2 are SGHKS and YYEKEE (reference sequence). DNA for the CDR3: TGTGCCAGCAGCTGGACCGGGAGCCGCTCCCAAGAGACCCAGTACTTC. It translates to CASSWTGSRSQETQYF.

V usage is TRBV19 and J usage is TRBJ1-5; D perhaps matches TRBD1 (5 bases). The CDR3 is 17 residues long. Per germline, CDR1 LNHDA and CDR2 SQIVND (reference sequence). Trimming pared 4 bases from V and 1 base from J, leaving 17 bases between. The DNA for the CDR3 is TGTGCCAGTAGTACCCGAACAGGATATGGGAGCAATCAGCCCCAGCATTTT. It codes for CASSTRTGYGSNQPQHF.

The chain links TRBV6-5 to TRBJ1-2; TRBD1 might be the D (5 bases). The CDR3 totals 13 residues. Germline-derived CDR1 and CDR2 are MNHEY and SVGAGI. With 7 bases removed from V and 6 bases from J, the gap between germline ends came to 15 bases. CDR3 in amino acids: CASKHEGLDGYTF. CDR3 bases: TGTGCCAGCAAGCACGAGGGGCTCGATGGCTACACCTTC.

In this sample, this clone turned up a few times. The chain combines TRBV6-1 with TRBJ2-7; the match to TRBD1 covers 9 bases. With 6 bases clipped from V and 4 bases from J, the junction kept 7 bases outside the gene matches. This CDR3 is 14 amino acids long. Germline CDR1 reads MNHNS; CDR2 reads SASEGT. The CDR3 loop reads CASRKTGGAYEQYF. In DNA form, the CDR3 reads TGTGCCAGCAGAAAAACAGGGGGCGCGTACGAGCAGTACTTC.

The chain uses TRBV5-6 and TRBJ1-1; 9 bases align to TRBD1. This CDR3 comprises 17 residues. V was pared by 4 bases and J by 3 bases, with 13 bases of the junction left unmatched. CDR1 and CDR2 from the germline V gene are SGHDT and YYEEEE. DNA for the CDR3: TGTGCCAGCAGCCCGACTGGGACAGGGATCCGACACACTGAAGCTTTCTTT. Amino acid sequence: CASSPTGTGIRHTEAFF.

The chain is built from TRBV6-1 and TRBJ1-2, with D possibly matching TRBD1 (6 bases). Germline values: CDR1 MNHNS, CDR2 SASEGT. There are 15 residues in the CDR3. Trimming cost V 0 bases and J 4 bases, with 12 bases left between them. The CDR3 nucleotides read TGTGCCAGCAGTGAAGCGTGGGGGCAGGTCTATGGCTACACCTTC. It is translated as CASSEAWGQVYGYTF.

The chain links TRBV10-2 to TRBJ2-3, with 9 bases matching TRBD2. CDR1 is WSHSY, CDR2 SAAADI, per germline. The CDR3 loop spans 15 amino acids. With V trimmed by 7 bases and J by 6 bases, 11 bases remained unmatched. CDR3 protein: CASNSRAGGSDTQYF. CDR3 DNA: TGCGCCAGCAACTCCCGGGCGGGAGGGTCCGATACGCAGTATTTT.

The V call is TRBV9, the J call TRBJ2-5; TRBD1 might be the D (7 bases). In germline, CDR1 is SGDLS, CDR2 YYNGEE. The CDR3 has 14 residues. Between the trimmed V and J ends, which lost 6 bases and 4 bases, there was a span of 16 bases. DNA of the CDR3: TGTGCCAGCACCTCAGGGGGGATCGCAGAGACCCAGTACTTC. Protein: CASTSGGIAETQYF.

This chain uses TRBV18 with TRBJ2-5; unclear D gene. The CDR3 covers 13 residues. V was clipped by 0 bases and J by 2 bases, with 4 bases between them. Per germline, CDR1 KGHSH and CDR2 LQKENI. DNA for the CDR3: TGTGCCAGCTCACCACCGCCACAAGAGACCCAGTACTTC. Translation gives CASSPPPQETQYF. Using reference TRBV18 and TRBJ2-5 for the parts outside the CDR3, the full variable domain is NAGVMQNPRHLVRRRGQEARLRCSPMKGHSHVYWYRQLPEEGLKFMVYLQKENIIDESGMPKERFSAEFPKEGPSILRIQQVVRGDSAAYFCASSPPPQETQYFGPGTRLLVL.

The CDR3 DNA sequence: TGTGCCAGCAGCCTTAGAACAGGGCTCGACAATGAGCAGTTCTTC. Amino acid sequence: CASSLRTGLDNEQFF. The chain recombines TRBV7-3 with TRBJ2-1, with a weak D call TRBD1 (6 bases). CDR3 length equals 15 residues. V was shortened by 5 bases and J by 5 bases, with 16 bases between the two germline ends. The V gene's germline CDR1 is SGHTA and CDR2 FQGTGA.